Shown below are 4 T cell receptor beta chains from a single sample sequenced in a study of shared clonotypes between healthy human individuals. CD45RO-negative CD8 cells positively selected for CCR7 made up the naive population, which excluded terminally differentiated effector memory CD45RA+ cells. The data were produced by immunoSEQ multiplex PCR, yet TCRdb's version contains in-frame clones alone and is incomplete. The data hold about 2.2 million clones, with just under 95% observed a single time. Material: naive CD8+ T cells from PBMCs. The receptor source for this set is a man aged 18 to 30 in good health. Some clones in this sample may be carry-over from other donors' samples.

The chain carries TRBV7-9 and TRBJ2-5; D gene unclear. This CDR3 has 16 amino acids. Trimming cost V 1 base and J 4 bases, with 16 bases left between them. Germline CDR1 reads SEHNR; CDR2 reads FQNEAQ (reference sequence). CDR3 region: CASSLGTREVGETQYF. In DNA, the CDR3 is TGTGCCAGCAGCTTAGGGACGAGAGAGGTGGGAGAGACCCAGTACTTC.

The chain joins TRBV5-6 to TRBJ1-3, with D maybe TRBD1 (6 bases). The CDR3 consists of 14 residues. The V gene lost 3 bases and the J gene lost 0 bases, with 7 bases spanning the gap. Germline CDR1 reads SGHDT; CDR2 reads YYEEEE. The chain's CDR3 is CASSWTASGNTIYF. The DNA of the CDR3 is TGTGCCAGCAGCTGGACAGCCTCTGGAAACACCATATATTTT.

The gene calls are TRBV11-2 and TRBJ2-7; no clear D. The length of the CDR3 is 14 residues. Germline V gene lookup returns CDR1 SGHAT and CDR2 FQNNGV. The V end was cut by 4 bases, the J end by 3 bases, with 13 bases between. CDR3 loop: CASSYITESYEQYF. Written as DNA, the CDR3 is TGTGCCAGCAGCTATATAACAGAAAGCTACGAGCAGTACTTC. The full variable domain, in which reference TRBV11-2 and TRBJ2-7 provide the parts outside the CDR3, is EAGVAQSPRYKIIEKRQSVAFWCNPISGHATLYWYQQILGQGPKLLIQFQNNGVVDDSQLPKDRFSAERLKGVDSTLKIQPAKLEDSAVYLCASSYITESYEQYFGPGTRLTVT.

The chain recombines TRBV6-1 with TRBJ1-1; no firm D call. V lost 7 bases, J lost 1 base, and 7 bases lay in between. The CDR3 covers 12 residues. The V gene's germline CDR1 is MNHNS and CDR2 SASEGT. CDR3 sequence (DNA): TGTGCCAGCATGGGCAGGAACACTGAAGCTTTCTTT. This encodes CASMGRNTEAFF.